A selection of T cell receptor beta chains follows, all from one sample in a study of response to subunit inactivated influenza vaccine. TCRdb re-derived calls from the RT-PCR reads in MiXCR, one entry per CDR3 protein. The sample shows about 500,000 distinct CDR3 sequences, 10% to 15% of them seen only once. The starting material was PBMCs from blood, obtained 40 to 50 days after vaccination. The receptors come from a man aged 50-59 years who received an inactivated influenza vaccine. The CDR3 runs from the conserved cysteine through the conserved F or W. A D gene is named only where the DNA matches it firmly. Clone sizes are given selectively: once, few, many, or a class where the clone is expanded.

j_gene	abundance	d_gene	v_gene	CDR3nt	CDR3aa
TRBJ2-7	.	TRBD2	TRBV29-1	TGCAGCGTCGTTGGACTAGAGGTACGCGAGCAGTACTTC	CSVVGLEVREQYF
TRBJ1-5	few	.	TRBV20-1	TGCAGTGCTACGGCGGTTGGTCTCGCTGATCAGCCCCAGCATTTT	CSATAVGLADQPQHF
TRBJ2-5	few	TRBD2	TRBV4-3	TGCGCCAGCAGTCCTGTAGATACTAGCGGGAGTGGGGTCCAAGAGACCCAGTACTTC	CASSPVDTSGSGVQETQYF
TRBJ2-1	.	TRBD2	TRBV6-2/TRBV6-3	TGTGCCAGCAGTTACACTAGCGGGAAGGGTAATGAGCAGTTCTTC	CASSYTSGKGNEQFF
TRBJ2-5	.	.	TRBV6-2/TRBV6-3	TGTGCCAGCAGTTACTCAAGGACAGACAAGAAGACCCAGTACTTC	CASSYSRTDKKTQYF
TRBJ2-1	.	TRBD2	TRBV3-1	TGTGCCAGCAGCGACACGACGGCTAGCGGGAACAATGAGCAGTTCTTC	CASSDTTASGNNEQFF
TRBJ2-7	few	.	TRBV7-2	TGTGCCAGCAGCTTAGCGTTTGGCGGAGGATTGTCTCACGAGCAGTACTTC	CASSLAFGGGLSHEQYF
TRBJ2-7	few	.	TRBV18	TGTGCCAGCTCGGACAAACAGGGAACCGAGCAGTACTTC	CASSDKQGTEQYF
TRBJ2-1	once	.	TRBV12-3/TRBV12-4	TGTGCCAGCAGTTCGCCCGTAGGGTACGAGCAGTTCTTC	CASSSPVGYEQFF
TRBJ2-6	.	.	TRBV20-1	TGCAGTGCTAGAGCTCCCTTCTCTGGGGCCAACGTCCTGACTTTC	CSARAPFSGANVLTF
TRBJ1-2	.	.	TRBV18	TGTGCCAGCTCACCAATAAGTAGGACAGAAGGCTACACCTTC	CASSPISRTEGYTF
TRBJ2-6	.	TRBD1	TRBV5-1	TGCGCCAGCAGCCCTGGCCTGGACAGGGGGTCTGGGGCCAACGTCCTGACTTTC	CASSPGLDRGSGANVLTF
TRBJ2-5	few	.	TRBV18	TGTGCCAGCTCACCACGTCGGGCAGGCGCCGAGACCCAGTACTTC	CASSPRRAGAETQYF
TRBJ2-7	few	TRBD1	TRBV5-6	TGTGCCAGCAGCCCGGACAGGGGCGCTCCCTCCTACGAGCAGTACTTC	CASSPDRGAPSYEQYF
TRBJ2-1	few	.	TRBV20-1	TGCAGTGGGTATACCCAGACGGGAGTCGTAAATGAGCAGTTCTTC	CSGYTQTGVVNEQFF
TRBJ2-1	.	.	TRBV2	TGTGCCAGCAGTGAAGGGCCCGTCCAGTACAATGAGCAGTTCTTC	CASSEGPVQYNEQFF
TRBJ2-1	.	.	TRBV20-1	TGCAGTGCAAGGAGGCCCCTCGGGGGTGAGCAGTTCTTC	CSARRPLGGEQFF
TRBJ2-7	few	.	TRBV7-2	TGTGCCAGCAGCTTAGCGCGCCGGAACGAGCAGTACTTC	CASSLARRNEQYF
TRBJ2-4	few	.	TRBV28	TGTGCCAGCAGTTTATCAGGGCCCAAAAACATTCAGTACTTC	CASSLSGPKNIQYF
TRBJ2-7	.	.	TRBV20-1	TGCAGTGCTACTTGGGACAACTCCTACGAGCAGTACTTC	CSATWDNSYEQYF
TRBJ2-7	few	TRBD2	TRBV6-5	TGTGCCAGCAGTTACTCGAGCTCCGGGACTAGGGTCTACGAGCAGTACTTC	CASSYSSSGTRVYEQYF
TRBJ2-5	few	.	TRBV2	TGTGCCAGCAGCGCCGGTTTCGCAGCCCGGGAGACCCAGTACTTC	CASSAGFAARETQYF
TRBJ1-6	few	.	TRBV28	TGTGCCAGCAGATCGTTCACCCTCCACTTT	CASRSFTLHF
TRBJ1-5	many	.	TRBV20-1	TGCAGTGCTAGAGGGAAGAGCAATCAGCCCCAGCATTTT	CSARGKSNQPQHF
TRBJ2-7	.	.	TRBV10-3	TGTGCCATCAGAAGGCAGGCCGGGTATGACGAGCAGTACTTC	CAIRRQAGYDEQYF
TRBJ1-1	few	TRBD1	TRBV7-2	TGTGCCAGCAGCGCCTCGACAGGGATGGGGACTGAAGCTTTCTTT	CASSASTGMGTEAFF
TRBJ2-7	.	.	TRBV9	TGTGCCAGCAGCGCCGACGGGACATTATCTCCCTACGAGCAGTACTTC	CASSADGTLSPYEQYF
TRBJ1-5	many	.	TRBV12-3/TRBV12-4	TGTGCCAGCAGTTTTGTCGACAATCAGCCCCAGCATTTT	CASSFVDNQPQHF
TRBJ1-2	.	TRBD1	TRBV7-2	TGTGCCAGCAGCTTAGTCAGGACAGGGGGCTATGGCTACACCTTC	CASSLVRTGGYGYTF
TRBJ1-2	few	.	TRBV7-9	TGTGCCAGCAGCATCCCGGGCCAAGCTAACTATGGCTACACCTTC	CASSIPGQANYGYTF
TRBJ1-4	few	.	TRBV20-1	TGCAGTGCTAGAGATAGATTGGGGGCGGGAGAAAAACTGTTTTTT	CSARDRLGAGEKLFF
TRBJ1-2	.	.	TRBV3-1	TGTGCCAGCAGCCAAGGTGTGGGAAGCTCGGGCTACACCTTC	CASSQGVGSSGYTF
TRBJ2-1	few	TRBD2	TRBV11-2	TGTGCCAGCACTGGAACCGGGACTAGCGGGGGGGCCCCCTACAATGAGCAGTTCTTC	CASTGTGTSGGAPYNEQFF
TRBJ2-3	.	.	TRBV5-4	TGTGCCAGCAGCTATGAGGACGGTGATACGCAGTATTTT	CASSYEDGDTQYF
TRBJ2-7	few	TRBD2	TRBV12-3/TRBV12-4	TGTGCCAACCACCAACCCGGGACTAGCGTTTACGAGCAGTACTTC	CANHQPGTSVYEQYF
TRBJ2-1	few	TRBD2	TRBV6-2/TRBV6-3	TGTGCCACTGCGGGAGGTCGTAGGATGAATGAGCAGTTCTTC	CATAGGRRMNEQFF
TRBJ1-1	few	.	TRBV7-2	TGTGCCAGCAGCTTATCCGGGACAATGAACACTGAAGCTTTCTTT	CASSLSGTMNTEAFF
TRBJ2-1	few	.	TRBV11-2	TGTGCCAGCAGCTCGCGTTTGGACAATGAGCAGTTCTTC	CASSSRLDNEQFF
TRBJ2-7	.	.	TRBV7-2	TGTGCCAGCAGCTTAGTAAGGGATCAGCAGTACTTC	CASSLVRDQQYF
TRBJ2-2	.	TRBD1	TRBV5-1	TGCGCCAGCAGCTTGGAACAGGGGGTAGTCGCCGGGGAGCTGTTTTTT	CASSLEQGVVAGELFF
TRBJ2-4	few	.	TRBV20-1	TGCAGCACCTCCGGGGACCGCCAGGGGCAGTACTTC	CSTSGDRQGQYF
TRBJ1-1	.	.	TRBV4-3	TGCGCCAGCAGCCAAGATTTGGAGAACACTGAAGCTTTCTTT	CASSQDLENTEAFF
TRBJ2-2	.	.	TRBV9	TGTGCCAGCAGCGTAGCGGGGGGCTCGAACACCGGGGAGCTGTTTTTT	CASSVAGGSNTGELFF
TRBJ2-1	.	TRBD1	TRBV12-3/TRBV12-4	TGTGCCAGCAGTTCCCGGGACAGGGGGTGGAATGAGCAGTTCTTC	CASSSRDRGWNEQFF
TRBJ2-7	.	.	TRBV10-3	TGTGCCATCAGTGAGTCAACGGGTACCTACGAGCAGTACTTC	CAISESTGTYEQYF
TRBJ2-4	.	TRBD2	TRBV7-2	TGTGCCAGCAGTAGCCTCCGACTAGCTGGCATTCAGTACTTC	CASSSLRLAGIQYF
TRBJ2-5	few	TRBD2	TRBV7-2	TGTGCCAGCAGCTTTTTCACTAGCGGGGTGGGGCGAGAGACCCAGTACTTC	CASSFFTSGVGRETQYF
TRBJ2-1	.	.	TRBV4-2	TGTGCCAGCAGCCTGACAGGGAGGAACAATGAGCAGTTCTTC	CASSLTGRNNEQFF
TRBJ2-5	many	.	TRBV15	TGTGCCACCAGCAGAGGGGGAACAGTCCAAGAGACCCAGTACTTC	CATSRGGTVQETQYF
TRBJ1-4	many	.	TRBV11-2	TGTGCCAGCAGCTTAATGGGAGCAACTAATGAAAAACTGTTTTTT	CASSLMGATNEKLFF
TRBJ1-1	few	.	TRBV7-9	TGTGCCAGCAGCCTCTTAGGGCTGGGGCTACCGAACACTGAAGCTTTCTTT	CASSLLGLGLPNTEAFF
TRBJ2-1	few	TRBD2	TRBV12-3/TRBV12-4	TGTGCCAGCAGTTTACGCGGGGGGAACAATGAGCAGTTCTTC	CASSLRGGNNEQFF
TRBJ2-1	few	.	TRBV28	TGTGCCAGCAGCAGACGCGGAGGGGGCAATGAGCAGTTCTTC	CASSRRGGGNEQFF
TRBJ2-5	.	.	TRBV7-8	TGTGCCAGCAGTCGGGGTCGCGGGGCTCAAGAGACCCAGTACTTC	CASSRGRGAQETQYF
TRBJ1-5	many	.	TRBV5-1	TGCGCCAGCAGCTTGGGGCCACGCTCTAGCAATCAGCCCCAGCATTTT	CASSLGPRSSNQPQHF
TRBJ2-1	.	TRBD2	TRBV3-1	TGTGCCAGCAGCCCCCCGCTAGCGGGGCCCTACAATGAGCAGTTCTTC	CASSPPLAGPYNEQFF
TRBJ2-3	few	.	TRBV5-1	TGCGCCAGCAGCTCGGGGGGCGCTGAAGATACGCAGTATTTT	CASSSGGAEDTQYF
TRBJ1-6	.	.	TRBV29-1	TGCAGCGGCCAGGCAGGGGAGAATTCACCCCTCCACTTT	CSGQAGENSPLHF
TRBJ2-5	.	TRBD2	TRBV28	TGTGCCAGCAGTTGGACTAGCAGCGCCCAAGAGACCCAGTACTTC	CASSWTSSAQETQYF
TRBJ2-2	.	TRBD1	TRBV4-3	TGCGCCAGCAGCCAGGGGACAGGCCAATGGACCGGGGAGCTGTTTTTT	CASSQGTGQWTGELFF